This T cell receptor beta chain derives from a study of cytomegalovirus exposure and HLA in healthy donors. The length of the CDR3 is 16 residues. The V and J ends lost 3 bases and 4 bases respectively, with 18 bases between them. Germline CDR1 reads MDHEN; CDR2 reads SYDVKM. Points from the study as a whole: An analysis done earlier found most TCR beta V segments productive about 87% or about 30% of the time. Most TCR sequences were rare, but some public TCRs occurred in many donors. Using the classifier, cytomegalovirus status was reportedly diagnosed with high specificity and sensitivity.

This PCR relied on a set of 60 Vbeta primers and 13 Jbeta primers. The authors' processing: An analysis that came later counted 70 million to 100 million unique TCR beta chains, around 10 million shared. Profiled with immunoSEQ multiplex PCR; TCRdb holds only in-frame clones, not every one. V, J and clone size reflect that table, while D and trimming were determined from the DNA. The table lists around 100,000 clones, under 70% of them singletons. With regard to this clone: Its target is unknown.

The source of this sequence is a man aged 25-45 years in good health and CMV-seropositive. This chain uses TRBV28 with TRBJ1-2; tentative D call: TRBD1 (6 bases). The sequenced sample was PBMCs. The CDR3 region is CASSLDYRGGAYGYTF. Here the CDR3 DNA reads TGTGCCAGCAGTTTGGATTACCGAGGGGGGGCCTATGGCTACACCTTC.